This TCR beta chain was recorded in a study of monozygotic twins with inflammatory bowel disease. Study-wide points: The existence of one strong signal or clonotype linked to IBD lacked support. Repertoire likeness was no different across concordant and discordant twins, perhaps owing to restricted power.

Generation of cDNA took place in eight separate reactions per sample. Template switching introduced UMIs that contain a 6-nucleotide sample barcode. TCRdb re-called the 5' RACE reads, yielding one record per CDR3 amino acid sequence without DNA. This sample's table reports around 450,000 distinct CDR3 sequences. Note on this clonotype: Its matching antigen is unknown.

CDR1 is GTSNPN and CDR2 is SVGIG in the germline V gene (reference sequence). The CDR3 loop spans 14 amino acids. The specimen sequenced was blood. The chain combines TRBV30 with TRBJ2-2; TCRdb selects TRBD2, and the lack of DNA leaves this call unchecked. The clonotype was recovered from a human donor with ulcerative colitis or Crohn's disease, or a healthy co-twin of an affected twin (not recorded which). CDR3 protein: CAWGADKNTGELFF.